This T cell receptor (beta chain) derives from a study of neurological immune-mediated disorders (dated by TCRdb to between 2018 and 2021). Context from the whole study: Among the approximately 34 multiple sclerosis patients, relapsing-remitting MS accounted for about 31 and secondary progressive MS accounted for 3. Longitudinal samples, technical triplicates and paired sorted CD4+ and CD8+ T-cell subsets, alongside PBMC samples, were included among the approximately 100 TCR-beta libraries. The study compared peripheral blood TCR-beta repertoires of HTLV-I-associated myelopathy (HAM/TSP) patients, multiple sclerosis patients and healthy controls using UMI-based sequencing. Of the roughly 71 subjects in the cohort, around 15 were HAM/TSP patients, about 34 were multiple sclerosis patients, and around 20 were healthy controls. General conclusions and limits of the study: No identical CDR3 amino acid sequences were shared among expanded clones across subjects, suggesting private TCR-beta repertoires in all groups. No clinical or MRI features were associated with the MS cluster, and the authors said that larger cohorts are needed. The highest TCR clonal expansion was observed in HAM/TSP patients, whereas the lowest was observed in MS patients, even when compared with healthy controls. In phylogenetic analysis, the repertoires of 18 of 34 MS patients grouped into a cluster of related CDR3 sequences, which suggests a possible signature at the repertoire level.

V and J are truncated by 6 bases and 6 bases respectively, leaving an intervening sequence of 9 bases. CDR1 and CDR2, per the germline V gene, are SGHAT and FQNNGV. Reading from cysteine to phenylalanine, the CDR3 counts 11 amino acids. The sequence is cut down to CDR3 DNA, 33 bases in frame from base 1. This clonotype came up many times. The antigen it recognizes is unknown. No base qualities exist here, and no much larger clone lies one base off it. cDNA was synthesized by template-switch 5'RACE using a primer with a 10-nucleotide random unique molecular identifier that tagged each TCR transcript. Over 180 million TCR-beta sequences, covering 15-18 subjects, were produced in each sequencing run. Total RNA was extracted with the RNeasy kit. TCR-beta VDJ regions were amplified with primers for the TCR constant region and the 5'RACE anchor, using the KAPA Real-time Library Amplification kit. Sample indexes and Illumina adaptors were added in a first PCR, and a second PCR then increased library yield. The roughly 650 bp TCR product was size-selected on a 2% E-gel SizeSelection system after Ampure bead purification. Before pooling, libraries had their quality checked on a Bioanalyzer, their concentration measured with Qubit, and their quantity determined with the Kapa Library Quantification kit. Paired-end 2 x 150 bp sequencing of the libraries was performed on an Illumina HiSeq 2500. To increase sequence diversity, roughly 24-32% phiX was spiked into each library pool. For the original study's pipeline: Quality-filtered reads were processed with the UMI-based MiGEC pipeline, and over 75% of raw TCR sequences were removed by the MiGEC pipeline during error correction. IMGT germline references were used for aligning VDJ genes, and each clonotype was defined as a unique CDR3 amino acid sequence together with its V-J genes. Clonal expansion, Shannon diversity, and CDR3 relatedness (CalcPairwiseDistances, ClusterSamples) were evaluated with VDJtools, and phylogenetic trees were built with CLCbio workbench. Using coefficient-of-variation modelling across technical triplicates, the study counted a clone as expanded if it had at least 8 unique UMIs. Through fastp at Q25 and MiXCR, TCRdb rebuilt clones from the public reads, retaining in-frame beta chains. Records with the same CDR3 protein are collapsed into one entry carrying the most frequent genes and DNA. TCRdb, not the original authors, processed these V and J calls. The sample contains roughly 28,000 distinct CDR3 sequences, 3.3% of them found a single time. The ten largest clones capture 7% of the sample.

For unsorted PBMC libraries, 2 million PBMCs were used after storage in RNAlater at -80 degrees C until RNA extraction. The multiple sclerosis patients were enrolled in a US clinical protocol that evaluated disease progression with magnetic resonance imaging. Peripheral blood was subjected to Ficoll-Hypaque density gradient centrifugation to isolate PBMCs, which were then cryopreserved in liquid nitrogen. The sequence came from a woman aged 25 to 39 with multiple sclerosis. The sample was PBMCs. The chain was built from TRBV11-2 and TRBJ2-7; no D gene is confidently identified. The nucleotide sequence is TGTGCCAGCAGTAGGAATGGCGAGCAGTACTTC. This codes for CASSRNGEQYF.